This T cell receptor (beta chain) was identified in a study of blood T cell repertoires in COVID-19. The overall study: T cells, B-cell-depleted T cells, or PBMCs supplied cDNA or gDNA.

V dropped 1 base and J dropped 9; count of bases not matched to a gene: 13. Germline values: CDR1 SGHAT, CDR2 FQNNGV. This CDR3 is 17 amino acids long. Libraries were prepared by immunoSEQ multiplex PCR; TCRdb keeps only in-frame clonotypes and omits some of them. The data contain about 190,000 clones, about nine tenths of them singletons. The material sequenced was peripheral blood. The sequence came from a man aged 40-50 years with acute or convalescent COVID-19. V usage is TRBV11-2 and J usage is TRBJ2-1, with 9 bases lining up with TRBD2. The DNA of the CDR3 is TGTGCCAGCAGCTTAGGGTGGCTAGCGGGAAGGGGTGCTGAGCAGTTCTTC. As protein: CASSLGWLAGRGAEQFF.